The rows below give T cell receptor beta chains drawn from one sample of a study of naive and memory T cell subsets. TCRdb analysed the 5' RACE reads with MiXCR anew, one entry per CDR3 protein. The repertoire holds about 62,000 distinct CDR3 sequences, with around 8% as singletons. Source of these receptors: a female donor in good health. CDR3s include the opening cysteine and the closing phenylalanine or tryptophan. D genes are given only for firm matches. A clone size is listed for some rows: how often the clone was seen (once, few, many), or a class if it is expanded.

cdr3_aa cdr3_nt j_call d_call v_call clone_size
CASSLRRPAYGYTF TGTGCCAGCAGTCTAAGGCGTCCCGCCTATGGCTACACCTTC TRBJ1-2 . TRBV12-3/TRBV12-4 .
CASSSPRGVSEKLFF TGTGCCAGCAGCTCACCCCGTGGGGTGAGTGAAAAACTGTTTTTT TRBJ1-4 . TRBV7-9 few
CASSFKTAYNEQFF TGTGCCAGCAGTTTCAAGACAGCCTACAATGAGCAGTTCTTC TRBJ2-1 . TRBV27 many
CASSPHGSGGREEQYF TGTGCCAGCAGTCCTCACGGGAGCGGGGGGCGCGAGGAGCAGTACTTC TRBJ2-7 TRBD2 TRBV28 many
CASGLVLGGGAFF TGTGCTAGTGGTTTGGTACTGGGGGGGGGAGCTTTCTTT TRBJ1-1 . TRBV12-5 few
CASRLSSGTMNTGELFF TGCGCCAGCCGATTATCCTCCGGGACAATGAACACCGGGGAGCTGTTTTTT TRBJ2-2 . TRBV5-1 many
CASKGQDYGYTF TGTGCCAGCAAGGGACAGGACTATGGCTACACCTTC TRBJ1-2 TRBD1 TRBV6-1 .
CSVPTVEGEAFF TGCAGCGTTCCCACGGTTGAGGGGGAAGCTTTCTTT TRBJ1-1 . TRBV29-1 many
CASSPTGDRATYEQYF TGCGCCAGCAGCCCAACGGGGGACAGGGCAACCTACGAGCAGTACTTC TRBJ2-7 TRBD1 TRBV5-1 few
CSVGDYNEQFF TGCAGCGTTGGAGACTACAATGAGCAGTTCTTC TRBJ2-1 . TRBV29-1 many
CASSPRTENTEAFF TGCGCCAGCAGCCCAAGGACGGAGAACACTGAAGCTTTCTTT TRBJ1-1 . TRBV5-1 many
CASSSRGQGLRSPLHF TGTGCCAGCAGTTCCAGAGGACAGGGGTTGCGGTCACCCCTCCACTTT TRBJ1-6 TRBD1 TRBV28 many
CASSLEFSGGKLFF TGCGCCAGCAGCTTGGAATTCTCTGGTGGAAAACTGTTTTTT TRBJ1-4 . TRBV5-1 many
CASSSYRGKGNQPQHF TGTGCCAGCAGCTCATACAGGGGCAAGGGAAATCAGCCCCAGCATTTT TRBJ1-5 TRBD1 TRBV11-2 many
CASRRQVGNQPQHF TGTGCCAGCAGACGACAGGTTGGGAATCAGCCCCAGCATTTT TRBJ1-5 . TRBV6-5 many
CASSLGQGRYEQYF TGTGCCAGCAGCTTGGGACAGGGGCGGTACGAGCAGTACTTC TRBJ2-7 TRBD1 TRBV5-6 .
CASSTHTDTQYF TGCGCCAGCAGCACACACACAGATACGCAGTATTTT TRBJ2-3 . TRBV5-1 few
CASTLRRGAIGVWTQYF TGTGCCAGCACCTTAAGAAGGGGGGCAATCGGAGTGTGGACCCAGTACTTC TRBJ2-5 . TRBV28 many
CASSSLGLAVFQETQYF TGTGCCAGCAGCTCCCTTGGACTAGCGGTCTTCCAAGAGACCCAGTACTTC TRBJ2-5 TRBD2 TRBV7-9 many
CASSPWTGRGDTEAFF TGTGCCAGTAGTCCCTGGACAGGGAGAGGGGACACTGAAGCTTTCTTT TRBJ1-1 TRBD1 TRBV19 few
CASSQGTSGSLFYNEQFF TGTGCCAGTAGCCAGGGGACTAGCGGGAGCTTGTTCTACAATGAGCAGTTCTTC TRBJ2-1 TRBD2 TRBV19 .
CASRRPPGQGGTDTQYF TGCGCCAGCAGACGTCCCCCGGGACAGGGGGGCACAGATACGCAGTATTTT TRBJ2-3 TRBD1 TRBV5-1 many
CASTRTAGQSGYTF TGCGCCAGCACAAGGACAGCCGGGCAATCTGGCTACACCTTC TRBJ1-2 . TRBV5-1 large
CASKLGQANYGYTF TGTGCCAGCAAACTGGGACAGGCTAACTATGGCTACACCTTC TRBJ1-2 TRBD1 TRBV6-1 .
CSAGGLGFTDTQYF TGCAGTGCTGGGGGACTGGGTTTCACAGATACGCAGTATTTT TRBJ2-3 . TRBV20-1 .